This record looks at one TCR beta chain sequence and its context. Its cognate antigen is unknown. The sample originates from a study of cytomegalovirus exposure and HLA in healthy donors. Study-level background: Earlier sequencing of 150 million to 200 million T cells yielded 120 million or so unique TCR beta sequences.

The CDR3 contains 15 residues. Germline-derived CDR1 and CDR2 are SGHTA and FQGNSA. The V and J ends lost 6 bases and 5 bases respectively, with 20 bases between them. The PCR made use of 60 Vbeta and 13 Jbeta primers. Sequenced by immunoSEQ multiplex PCR; TCRdb stores in-frame clones only, minus some. The sample holds about 120,000 clones, 80% to 85% seen once. Regarding the study as a whole: Reportedly, a later analysis found an Asian-associated ancestry cluster had fewer N-insertions than the approximately 700-donor mean. Highly shared sequence variants in one cluster were likely a sequencing artifact. Both high specificity and high sensitivity reportedly marked the classifier's diagnosis of cytomegalovirus status.

The sample comprised PBMCs. This TCR was recovered from a woman in her thirties or forties in good health and CMV-seronegative. The V call is TRBV7-2, the J call TRBJ2-7; D possibly corresponds to TRBD1 (5 bases). The DNA for the CDR3 is TGTGCCAGCAGAGTAACTCAGGGTCCCGTCCACGAGCAGTACTTC. Residues: CASRVTQGPVHEQYF.